This TCR beta chain was captured by sequencing in a study of blood T cell repertoires in COVID-19. Study-level information: COVID-19 samples, acute and convalescent, were from the United States, Italy and Spain. PBMCs, B-cell-depleted T cells, or T cells provided the cDNA or gDNA that made up the material.

Only in-frame clones appear in the TCRdb table, and some are missing; sequencing was by immunoSEQ multiplex PCR. The sample has 300,000 to 400,000 clones; 87% are singletons. The length of the CDR3 is 15 residues. Trimming cost V 1 base and J 5 bases, with 13 bases left between them. Germline V CDR1 and CDR2: SGHVS, FNYEAQ. This clonotype originated in a woman between 50 and 59 years old who had recovered from COVID-19. The chain combines TRBV7-6 with TRBJ2-3; D uncertain. Sequencing was done on a sample of peripheral blood. The CDR3 is CASSLVVRRVDTQYF. The CDR3 DNA follows: TGTGCCAGCAGCTTAGTAGTAAGACGGGTAGATACGCAGTATTTT.